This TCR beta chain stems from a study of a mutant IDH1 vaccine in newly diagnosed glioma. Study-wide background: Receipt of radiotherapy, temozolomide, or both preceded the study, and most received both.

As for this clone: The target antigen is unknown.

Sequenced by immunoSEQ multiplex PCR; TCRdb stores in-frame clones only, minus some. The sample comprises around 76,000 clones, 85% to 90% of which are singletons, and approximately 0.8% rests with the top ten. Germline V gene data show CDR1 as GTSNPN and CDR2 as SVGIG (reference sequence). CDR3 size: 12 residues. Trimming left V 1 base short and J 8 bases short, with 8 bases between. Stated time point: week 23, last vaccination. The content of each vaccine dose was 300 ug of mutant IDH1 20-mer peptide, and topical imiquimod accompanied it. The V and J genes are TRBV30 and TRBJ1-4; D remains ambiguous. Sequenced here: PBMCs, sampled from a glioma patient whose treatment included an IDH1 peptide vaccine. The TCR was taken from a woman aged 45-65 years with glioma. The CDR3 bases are TGTGCCTGGAGTGGGGGAGGAGAAAAACTGTTTTTT. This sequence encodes CAWSGGGEKLFF.